This T cell receptor beta chain was sequenced in a study of blood T cell repertoires in COVID-19. Across the whole study: From the United States, Italy and Spain came samples of acute and convalescent COVID-19. T cells, B-cell-depleted T cells, or PBMCs provided the cDNA or gDNA that served as material.

This CDR3 is 13 amino acids long. Looked up from germline, CDR1 is KGHDR and CDR2 is SFDVKD. Between the trimmed V and J ends, which lost 6 bases and 3 bases, there was a span of 8 bases. Authors' methods: Amplification of reference gene primers provided the estimated nucleated cell counts. Assay used: immunoSEQ multiplex PCR; TCRdb lists only in-frame clones, some missing. V and J calls and clone size come straight from that table; D and trimming were deduced from the DNA. The repertoire consists of roughly 130,000 clones, with around 87% occurring once and the leading ten covering 3.5% to 4.5%. The sequencing sample was made of peripheral blood. The chain employs TRBV24-1 and TRBJ1-5; D is perhaps TRBD1 (6 bases). The sequence derives from a woman in her sixties or seventies with acute or convalescent COVID-19. The CDR3 DNA sequence: TGTGCCACCAGTCGGGGGGCCAATCAGCCCCAGCATTTT. Amino acids: CATSRGANQPQHF.